These T cell receptor beta chains were read from a single sample in a study of T cell responses to AZD1222 COVID-19 vaccine. TCRdb keeps only in-frame clones here, not all; method: immunoSEQ multiplex PCR. The table records fewer than 110,000 clones, around 90% of them present only once. The specimen comprised peripheral blood, sampled on day 0 of AZD1222 vaccination. These receptors all come from an adult in good health. Both conserved end residues are part of each CDR3. The D gene is left open where the match is weak. Clone size is shown for a subset of rows, as once, few, many or a class of expanded clone.

D gene,V gene,J gene,clone size,CDR3 DNA,CDR3 protein
.,TRBV6-2/TRBV6-3,TRBJ1-1,.,TGTGCCAGCAGTTACTCTTTCAGGGGCGGAACTGAAGCTTTCTTT,CASSYSFRGGTEAFF
.,TRBV21-1,TRBJ1-3,.,TGTGCCAGCAGCAAAGCGGGAAACACCATATATTTT,CASSKAGNTIYF
.,TRBV6-5,TRBJ1-1,.,TGTGCCAGCTTCGGAGGGGCGGGCTTCGAAGCTTTCTTT,CASFGGAGFEAFF
TRBD1,TRBV5-4,TRBJ1-6,.,TGTGCCAGCAGCTGGGGGACAGGGAAAAATAATTCACCCCTCCACTTT,CASSWGTGKNNSPLHF
.,TRBV7-8,TRBJ2-1,.,TGTGCCAGCAGCCCGACTGGGCGGGGTAGTGAGCAGTTCTTC,CASSPTGRGSEQFF
TRBD1,TRBV19,TRBJ1-2,few,TGTGCCAGTAGTATCCTACCACAGGGGGCTAACTATGGCTACACCTTC,CASSILPQGANYGYTF
TRBD2,TRBV7-2,TRBJ2-3,few,TGTGCCAGCAGCTTTCCCTCGACTAGCGGGAGTGAGGATACGCAGTATTTT,CASSFPSTSGSEDTQYF
.,TRBV7-2,TRBJ1-2,.,TGTGCCAGCACCTTAGGACAGACTTATGGCTACACCTTC,CASTLGQTYGYTF
.,TRBV4-1,TRBJ1-6,.,TGCGCCAGCAGCCAAGTCAGCATCCTCGAATATTCACCCCTCCACTTT,CASSQVSILEYSPLHF
TRBD1,TRBV27,TRBJ1-1,.,TGTGCCAGCAGTTTAGGGACAGGGAAAGCTTTCTTT,CASSLGTGKAFF
TRBD1,TRBV7-9,TRBJ2-7,few,TGTGCCAGCAGCTCGTCCGGGACAGGGGACGGGCAGTACTTC,CASSSSGTGDGQYF
.,TRBV18,TRBJ2-7,.,TGTGCCAGCTCACCACCGAAGGGGGGGTGGAACGAGCAGTACTTC,CASSPPKGGWNEQYF
TRBD2,TRBV4-3,TRBJ2-7,.,TGCGCCAGCAGCCAAGGGGGGGCTAGCGGGACCTACGAGCAGTACTTC,CASSQGGASGTYEQYF
TRBD2,TRBV6-6,TRBJ2-1,.,TGTGCTGCCGGGGACTACTCCTACAATGAGCAGTTCTTC,CAAGDYSYNEQFF
.,TRBV6-5,TRBJ1-6,.,TGTGCCAGCAGAGGCGGAGGATATAATTCACCCCTCCACTTT,CASRGGGYNSPLHF
.,TRBV7-2,TRBJ2-7,.,TGTGCCAGCAGCCACAGGGTTGGCGAGCAGTACTTC,CASSHRVGEQYF
.,TRBV5-8,TRBJ2-5,.,TGTGCCAGCAGCTTGCAGGACGCGTACCAAGAGACCCAGTACTTC,CASSLQDAYQETQYF
.,TRBV7-9,TRBJ2-3,few,TGTGCCAGCAGCTTAGCGGGGGGGCCGGTAGATACGCAGTATTTT,CASSLAGGPVDTQYF
.,TRBV6-6,TRBJ2-3,.,TGTGCCAGCAGTCCCCTCGCAAGGTCGTTGCGCACAGATACGCAGTATTTT,CASSPLARSLRTDTQYF
.,TRBV5-5,TRBJ1-4,.,TGTGCCAGCAGCTTGGTACCTAGGGGACCGGGAAGCATTCTTAATGAAAAACTGTTTTTT,CASSLVPRGPGSILNEKLFF
.,TRBV20-1,TRBJ1-2,.,TGCAGTGCCAGACCGAGCTACACCTTC,CSARPSYTF
.,TRBV4-3,TRBJ2-2,.,TGCGCCAGCAGCCAAGCGGTGAGCACCGGGGAGCTGTTTTTT,CASSQAVSTGELFF
TRBD2,TRBV19,TRBJ2-1,.,TGTGCCAGTAGTATTTTGGCGGGAGGGTTAGATGAGCAGTTCTTC,CASSILAGGLDEQFF
.,TRBV7-9,TRBJ1-2,.,TGTGCCAGCAGCCTAATCCAAGGGGGGAACTATGGCTACACCTTC,CASSLIQGGNYGYTF